This T cell receptor beta chain was found in a study of cytomegalovirus exposure and HLA in healthy donors. The primer mix had 60 Vbeta and 13 Jbeta primers. Sequencing was performed with immunoSEQ multiplex PCR; in TCRdb, only in-frame clones are kept and a portion is missing. Seen here are 55,000 to 65,000 clones, 70% to 85% observed once, and the top ten hold just under 3%. The CDR3 length is 15 residues. The V segment lost 6 bases and the J segment 7 bases; nucleotides outside the gene matches: 11. Germline V gives CDR1 MDHEN, CDR2 SYDVKM. Sequencing was carried out using PBMCs. The V gene is TRBV28, the J gene TRBJ2-1; 8 bases match TRBD1. The TCR comes from a woman between 25 and 40 years old in good health and CMV-seronegative. CDR3 nucleotide sequence: TGTGCCAGCAGCACTTATCGACAGGGGAGGAATGAGCAGTTCTTC. It is translated as CASSTYRQGRNEQFF.